The T cell receptor beta chain described here comes from a study of T cell changes during pregnancy in multiple sclerosis. Only in-frame clones appear in the TCRdb table, and some are missing; sequencing was by immunoSEQ multiplex PCR. The table includes under 80,000 clones, approximately 91% detected once. Germline CDR1 reads SEHNR; CDR2 reads FQNEAQ (reference sequence). V lost 1 base to trimming and J lost 0 bases; unmatched junction nucleotides: 5. This CDR3 has 16 residues. The origin of this receptor is a female donor with multiple sclerosis, enrolled in a pregnancy study. Sequencing used peripheral blood, obtained in the first trimester of pregnancy. The chain couples TRBV7-9 to TRBJ1-2, with 7 bases that match TRBD1. In DNA, the CDR3 is TGTGCCAGCAGCTTAGGTGGGACAGCCTCTAACTATGGCTACACCTTC. Encoded protein: CASSLGGTASNYGYTF.